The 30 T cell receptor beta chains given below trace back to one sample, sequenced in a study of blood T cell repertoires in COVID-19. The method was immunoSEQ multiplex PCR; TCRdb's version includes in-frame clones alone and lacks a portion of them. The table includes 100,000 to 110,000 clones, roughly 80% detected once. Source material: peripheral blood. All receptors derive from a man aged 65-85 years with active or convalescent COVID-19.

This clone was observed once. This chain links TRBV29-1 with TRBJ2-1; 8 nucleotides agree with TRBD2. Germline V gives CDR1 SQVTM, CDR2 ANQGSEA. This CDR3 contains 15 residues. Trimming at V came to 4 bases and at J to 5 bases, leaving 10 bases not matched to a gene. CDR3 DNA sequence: TGCAGCGTTGGGGAGCGGGAGCCTTTAAACAATGAGCAGTTCTTC. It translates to CSVGEREPLNNEQFF.

CDR3 region: CASSYRAGVDTEAFF. CDR3 bases: TGTGCCAGCAGTTACCGGGCAGGGGTGGACACTGAAGCTTTCTTT. This chain links TRBV6-5 with TRBJ1-1; maybe TRBD1 (6 bases). Germline assignment: CDR1 MNHEY and CDR2 SVGAGI. The CDR3 runs 15 residues. Deletions cut 2 bases from V and 3 bases from J, with 13 bases between.

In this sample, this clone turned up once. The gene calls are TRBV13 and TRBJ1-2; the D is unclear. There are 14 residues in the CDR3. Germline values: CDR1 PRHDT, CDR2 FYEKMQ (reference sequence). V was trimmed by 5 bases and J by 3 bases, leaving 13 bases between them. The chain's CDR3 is CASSPQVWDYGYTF. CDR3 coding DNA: TGTGCCAGCAGCCCCCAGGTGTGGGACTATGGCTACACCTTC. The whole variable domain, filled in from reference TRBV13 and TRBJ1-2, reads AAGVIQSPRHLIKEKRETATLKCYPIPRHDTVYWYQQGPGQDPQFLISFYEKMQSDKGSIPDRFSAQQFSDYHSELNMSSLELGDSALYFCASSPQVWDYGYTFGSGTRLTVV.

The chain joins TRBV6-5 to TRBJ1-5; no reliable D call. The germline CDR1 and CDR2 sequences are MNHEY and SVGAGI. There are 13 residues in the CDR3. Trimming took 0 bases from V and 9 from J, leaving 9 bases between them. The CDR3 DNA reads TGTGCCAGCAGTTACTCCTTAGATCGGCCCCAGCATTTT. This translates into CASSYSLDRPQHF.

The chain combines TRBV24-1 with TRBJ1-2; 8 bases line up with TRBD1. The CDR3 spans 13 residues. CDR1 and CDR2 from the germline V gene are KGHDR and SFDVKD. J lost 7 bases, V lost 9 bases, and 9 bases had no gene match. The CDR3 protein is CATQGQASSGYTF. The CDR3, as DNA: TGTGCCACCCAGGGACAGGCCTCCAGTGGCTACACCTTC.

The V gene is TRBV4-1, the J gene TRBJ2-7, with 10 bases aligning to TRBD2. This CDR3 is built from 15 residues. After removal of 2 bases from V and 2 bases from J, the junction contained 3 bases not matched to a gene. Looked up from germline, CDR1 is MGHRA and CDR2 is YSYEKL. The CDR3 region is CASSQTSGAAYEQYF. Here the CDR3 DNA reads TGCGCCAGCAGCCAAACTAGCGGGGCCGCCTACGAGCAGTACTTC.

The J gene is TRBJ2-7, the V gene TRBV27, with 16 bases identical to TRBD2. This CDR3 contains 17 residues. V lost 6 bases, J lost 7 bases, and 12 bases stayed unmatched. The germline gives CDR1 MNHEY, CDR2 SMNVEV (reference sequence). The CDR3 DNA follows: TGTGCCAGCAGCTGGGGACTAGCGGGAGGGCCAACGAGGGAGCAGTACTTC. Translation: CASSWGLAGGPTREQYF.

The DNA of the CDR3 is TGTGCCAGCACCCTCGGACAGGGCCTAAATCAGCCCCAGCATTTT. The encoded protein is CASTLGQGLNQPQHF. This sequence joins TRBV5-8 and TRBJ1-5; TRBD1 matches 8 bases. This CDR3 spans 15 amino acids. The V and J ends lost 6 bases and 4 bases, in that order; junction bases with no gene match: 9. Germline V gene sequence: CDR1 SGHTS, CDR2 YDEGEE.

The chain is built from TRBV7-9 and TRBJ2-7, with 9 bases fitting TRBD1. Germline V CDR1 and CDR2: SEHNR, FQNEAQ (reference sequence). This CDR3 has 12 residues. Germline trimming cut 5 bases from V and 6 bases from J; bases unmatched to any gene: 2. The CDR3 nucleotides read TGTGCCAGCAGCCCGACAGGGGGCGAGCAGTACTTC. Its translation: CASSPTGGEQYF.

The CDR3 DNA reads as TGTGCCAGTAGTATAGTGGAACAGCCCTACGAGCAGTACTTC. Translation gives CASSIVEQPYEQYF. This chain links TRBV19 with TRBJ2-7; D unresolved. The CDR3 runs 14 residues. Germline V gene data show CDR1 as LNHDA and CDR2 as SQIVND (reference sequence). The V gene lost 1 base and the J gene lost 2 bases, with 9 bases spanning the gap.

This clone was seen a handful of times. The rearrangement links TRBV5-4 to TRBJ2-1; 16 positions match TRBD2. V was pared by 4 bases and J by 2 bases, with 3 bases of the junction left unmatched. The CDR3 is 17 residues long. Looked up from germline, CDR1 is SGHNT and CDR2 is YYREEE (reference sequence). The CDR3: CASSLGLAGGAYNEQFF. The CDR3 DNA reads TGTGCCAGCAGCCTGGGACTAGCGGGGGGGGCCTACAATGAGCAGTTCTTC.

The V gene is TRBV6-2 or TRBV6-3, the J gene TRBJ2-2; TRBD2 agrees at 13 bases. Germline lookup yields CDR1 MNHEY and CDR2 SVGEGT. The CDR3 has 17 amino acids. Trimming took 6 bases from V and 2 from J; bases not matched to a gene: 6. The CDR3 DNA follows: TGTGCCAGCAGCCCGACTAGCGGGAGGACCAACACCGGGGAGCTGTTTTTT. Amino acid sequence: CASSPTSGRTNTGELFF.

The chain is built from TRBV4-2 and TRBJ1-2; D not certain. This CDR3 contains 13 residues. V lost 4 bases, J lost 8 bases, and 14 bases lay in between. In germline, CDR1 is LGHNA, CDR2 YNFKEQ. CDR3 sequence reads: CASSPETGLGYTF. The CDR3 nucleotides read TGTGCCAGCAGCCCCGAGACCGGGTTGGGCTACACCTTC.

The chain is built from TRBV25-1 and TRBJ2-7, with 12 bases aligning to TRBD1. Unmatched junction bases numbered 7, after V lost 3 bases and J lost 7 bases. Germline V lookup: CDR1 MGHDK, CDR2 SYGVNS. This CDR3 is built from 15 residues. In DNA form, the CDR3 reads TGTGCCAGCAGTGACCCGGGACAGGGGGCAGAGGAGCAGTACTTC. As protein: CASSDPGQGAEEQYF.

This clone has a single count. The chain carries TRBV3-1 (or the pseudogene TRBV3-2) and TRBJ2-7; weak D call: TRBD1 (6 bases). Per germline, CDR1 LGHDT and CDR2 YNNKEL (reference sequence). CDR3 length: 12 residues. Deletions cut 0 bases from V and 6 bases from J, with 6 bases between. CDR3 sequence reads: CASSQEGGEQYF. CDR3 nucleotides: TGTGCCAGCAGCCAAGAAGGGGGCGAGCAGTACTTC.

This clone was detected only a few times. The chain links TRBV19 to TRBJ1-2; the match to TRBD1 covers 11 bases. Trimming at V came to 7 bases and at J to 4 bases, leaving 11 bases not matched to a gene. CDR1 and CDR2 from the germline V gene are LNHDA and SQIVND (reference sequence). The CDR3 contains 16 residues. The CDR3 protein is CASTPGWTGGLYGYTF. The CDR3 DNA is TGTGCCAGTACCCCGGGCTGGACAGGGGGCCTCTATGGCTACACCTTC.

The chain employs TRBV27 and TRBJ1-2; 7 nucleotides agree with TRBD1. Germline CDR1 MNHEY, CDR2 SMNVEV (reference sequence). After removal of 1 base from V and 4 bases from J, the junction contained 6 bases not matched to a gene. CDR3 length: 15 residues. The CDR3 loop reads CASSLYPGTVYGYTF. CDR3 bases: TGTGCCAGCAGTTTATATCCCGGGACAGTCTATGGCTACACCTTC.

The CDR3 DNA reads as TGTGCCTGGGCCATGGACAGGGTAAGAGGGCAGTACTTC. Encoded protein: CAWAMDRVRGQYF. The chain uses TRBV30 and TRBJ2-7; 8 nucleotides agree with TRBD1. Unmatched junction bases numbered 12, after V lost 5 bases and J lost 9 bases. This CDR3 contains 13 residues. Germline V CDR1 and CDR2: GTSNPN, SVGIG (reference sequence).

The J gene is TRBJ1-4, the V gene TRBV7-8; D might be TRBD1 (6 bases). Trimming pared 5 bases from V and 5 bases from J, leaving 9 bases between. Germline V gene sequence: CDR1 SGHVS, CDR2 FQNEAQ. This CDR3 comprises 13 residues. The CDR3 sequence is CASSRGANEKLFF. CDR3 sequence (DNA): TGTGCCAGCAGCCGGGGGGCAAATGAAAAACTGTTTTTT.

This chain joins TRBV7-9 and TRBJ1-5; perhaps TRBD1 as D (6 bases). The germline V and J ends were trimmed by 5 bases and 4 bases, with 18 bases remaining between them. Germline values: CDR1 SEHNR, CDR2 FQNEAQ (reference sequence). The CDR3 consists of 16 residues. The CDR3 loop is CASSPVGAGGNQPQHF. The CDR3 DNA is TGTGCCAGCAGCCCAGTGGGGGCGGGGGGGAATCAGCCCCAGCATTTT.

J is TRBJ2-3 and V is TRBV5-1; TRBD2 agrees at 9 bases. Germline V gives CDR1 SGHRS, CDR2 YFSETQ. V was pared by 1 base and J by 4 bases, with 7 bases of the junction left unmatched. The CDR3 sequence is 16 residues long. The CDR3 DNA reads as TGCGCCAGCAGCTTGAATGGCGGGGGGGTATCAGATACGCAGTATTTT. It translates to CASSLNGGGVSDTQYF.

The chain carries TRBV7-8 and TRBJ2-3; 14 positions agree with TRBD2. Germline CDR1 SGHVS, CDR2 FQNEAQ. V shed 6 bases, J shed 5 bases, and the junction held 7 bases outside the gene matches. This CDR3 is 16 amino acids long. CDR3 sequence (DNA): TGTGCCAGCAGGGTCTCGGGACTAGCGGGAGTAGATACGCAGTATTTT. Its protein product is CASRVSGLAGVDTQYF. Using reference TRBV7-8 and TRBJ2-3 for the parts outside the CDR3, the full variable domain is GAGVSQSPRYKVAKRGQDVALRCDPISGHVSLFWYQQALGQGPEFLTYFQNEAQLDKSGLPSDRFFAERPEGSVSTLKIQRTQQEDSAVYLCASRVSGLAGVDTQYFGPGTRLTVL.

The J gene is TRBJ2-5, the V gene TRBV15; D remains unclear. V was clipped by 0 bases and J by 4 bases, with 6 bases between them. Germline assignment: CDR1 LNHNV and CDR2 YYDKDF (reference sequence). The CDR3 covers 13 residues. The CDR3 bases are TGTGCCACCAGCAGAGATCCGGGAGAGACCCAGTACTTC. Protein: CATSRDPGETQYF.

The CDR3 DNA follows: TGTGCCACCAGTGATTCGGGTGAGCCGAAGCCCCAGCATTTT. It codes for CATSDSGEPKPQHF. The chain links TRBV24-1 to TRBJ1-5; D is uncertain. The ends were cut back, 2 bases at V and 8 bases at J, with 12 bases in the middle. The CDR3 totals 14 residues. Germline-derived CDR1 and CDR2 are KGHDR and SFDVKD.

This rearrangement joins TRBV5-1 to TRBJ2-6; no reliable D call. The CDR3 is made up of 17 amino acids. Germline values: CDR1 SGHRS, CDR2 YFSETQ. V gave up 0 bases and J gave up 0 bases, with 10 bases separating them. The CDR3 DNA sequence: TGCGCCAGCAGCTTGGAACCCTCCGGCTCTGGGGCCAACGTCCTGACTTTC. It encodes CASSLEPSGSGANVLTF.

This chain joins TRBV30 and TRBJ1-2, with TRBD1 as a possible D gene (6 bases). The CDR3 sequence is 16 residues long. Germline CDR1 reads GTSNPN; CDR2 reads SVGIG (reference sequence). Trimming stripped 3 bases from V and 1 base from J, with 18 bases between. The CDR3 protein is CAWSLGHLDSNYGYTF. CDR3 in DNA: TGTGCCTGGAGCCTAGGCCATCTGGACAGTAACTATGGCTACACCTTC.

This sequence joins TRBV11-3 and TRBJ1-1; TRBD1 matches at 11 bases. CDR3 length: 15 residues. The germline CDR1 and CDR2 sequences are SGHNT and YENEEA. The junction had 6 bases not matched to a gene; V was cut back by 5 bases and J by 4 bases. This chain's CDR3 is CASSPGGTGGTEAFF. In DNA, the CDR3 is TGTGCCAGCAGCCCAGGCGGGACAGGGGGCACTGAAGCTTTCTTT.

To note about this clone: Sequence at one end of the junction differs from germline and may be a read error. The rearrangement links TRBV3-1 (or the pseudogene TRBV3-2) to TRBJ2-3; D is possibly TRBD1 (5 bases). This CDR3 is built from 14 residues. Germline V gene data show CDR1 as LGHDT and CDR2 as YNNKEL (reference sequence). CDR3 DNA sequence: TGTGCCAGCAGCCACGGAGATGGGGCTAGTGGATTTTGTTTT. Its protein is CASSHGDGASGFCF.

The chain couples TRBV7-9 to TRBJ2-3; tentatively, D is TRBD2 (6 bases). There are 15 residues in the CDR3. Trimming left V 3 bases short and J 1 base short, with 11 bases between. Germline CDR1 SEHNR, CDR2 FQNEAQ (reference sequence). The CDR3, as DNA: TGTGCCAGCAGCTTTGTGAGCGGGCGCACAGATACGCAGTATTTT. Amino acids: CASSFVSGRTDTQYF.

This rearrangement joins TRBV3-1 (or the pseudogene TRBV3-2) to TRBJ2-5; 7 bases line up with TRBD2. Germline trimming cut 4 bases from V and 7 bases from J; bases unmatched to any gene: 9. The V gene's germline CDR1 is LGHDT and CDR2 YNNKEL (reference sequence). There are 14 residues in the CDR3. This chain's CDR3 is CASSLSWERGTQYF. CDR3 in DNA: TGTGCCAGCAGCCTCAGCTGGGAGCGGGGGACCCAGTACTTC.